Each of the 9 T cell receptor beta chains below was sequenced from the same sample in a study of blood T cell repertoires in COVID-19. Assay used: immunoSEQ multiplex PCR; TCRdb lists only in-frame clones, some missing. The sample carries 46,000 or so clones, 90% recorded once. Material for sequencing was peripheral blood. All receptors derive from a man in his sixties or seventies with active COVID-19.

The CDR3 here is CASRDRARETQYF. DNA for the CDR3: TGTGCCAGCCGGGACAGGGCTCGGGAGACCCAGTACTTC. The chain uses TRBV25-1 and TRBJ2-5; 9 nucleotides line up with TRBD1. Germline values: CDR1 MGHDK, CDR2 SYGVNS. Trimming cost V 8 bases and J 5 bases; bases outside gene matches: 6. The CDR3 covers 13 residues. The variable domain in full, completed from reference TRBV25-1 and TRBJ2-5, reads EADIYQTPRYLVIGTGKKITLECSQTMGHDKMYWYQQDPGMELHLIHYSYGVNSTEKGDLSSESTVSRIRTEHFPLTLESARPSHTSQYLCASRDRARETQYFGPGTRLLVL.

The V gene is TRBV7-9, the J gene TRBJ2-2, with D tentatively TRBD2 (5 bases). The CDR3 is 16 residues long. V was shortened by 5 bases and J by 2 bases, with 15 bases between the two germline ends. Germline V lookup: CDR1 SEHNR, CDR2 FQNEAQ (reference sequence). The CDR3 DNA follows: TGTGCCAGCAGCCCCCAGTCAGGACTTAACACCGGGGAGCTGTTTTTT. Its protein is CASSPQSGLNTGELFF.

V gene TRBV6-2 or TRBV6-3 combines with J gene TRBJ2-2; 8 bases are a match to TRBD1. CDR1 and CDR2 (germline): MNHEY, SVGEGT. Trimming at V came to 0 bases and at J to 6 bases, leaving 6 bases not matched to a gene. This CDR3 is 16 amino acids long. CDR3 loop: CASSYSDRGNSGELFF. CDR3 DNA sequence: TGTGCCAGCAGTTACTCAGACAGGGGAAATTCCGGGGAGCTGTTTTTT.

J is TRBJ2-6 and V is TRBV9; 9 bases are shared with TRBD1. This CDR3 has 17 residues. Trimming cost V 7 bases and J 1 base; bases outside gene matches: 9. Per the germline V gene, CDR1 is SGDLS and CDR2 is YYNGEE. CDR3 sequence: CASARRTGESGANVLTF. Here the CDR3 DNA reads TGTGCCAGCGCCCGGAGGACAGGGGAGTCTGGGGCCAACGTCCTGACTTTC.

This clone has only a few counts. This chain connects TRBV28 to TRBJ2-7; weak D call: TRBD1 (6 bases). The germline V and J ends were trimmed by 6 bases and 3 bases, with 18 bases remaining between them. Germline V gives CDR1 MDHEN, CDR2 SYDVKM. The CDR3 has 15 residues. The CDR3 DNA reads TGTGCCAGCAGACCTCCTCAGGGGAGCGGCTACGAGCAGTACTTC. It specifies CASRPPQGSGYEQYF.

The chain recombines TRBV4-1 with TRBJ1-4, with D possibly matching TRBD1 (6 bases). Trimming left V 2 bases short and J 0 bases short, with 10 bases between. This CDR3 has 16 residues. From germline, CDR1 is MGHRA and CDR2 YSYEKL. In DNA, the CDR3 is TGCGCCAGCAGCCAAAGGGACATCGCAACTAATGAAAAACTGTTTTTT. Translating it yields CASSQRDIATNEKLFF.

The gene calls are TRBV7-2 and TRBJ2-6; D call uncertain. This CDR3 is built from 16 residues. In germline, CDR1 is SGHTA, CDR2 FQGNSA. Trimming cost V 1 base and J 2 bases, with 9 bases left between them. Here the CDR3 DNA reads TGTGCCAGCAGCTTAGTAGTATACGCTGGGGCCAACGTCCTGACTTTC. Residues: CASSLVVYAGANVLTF.

A few counts support this clone. This chain connects TRBV5-4 to TRBJ1-4, with 11 bases identical to TRBD1. The CDR3 spans 15 residues. J lost 7 bases, V lost 0 bases, and 2 bases had no gene match. The germline V gene encodes CDR1 SGHNT and CDR2 YYREEE (reference sequence). The CDR3 spells CASSLAGTGGEKLFF. The CDR3 nucleotides read TGTGCCAGCAGCTTGGCGGGGACAGGGGGTGAAAAACTGTTTTTT.

V is TRBV9 and J is TRBJ2-5; 7 bases line up with TRBD1. From germline, CDR1 is SGDLS and CDR2 YYNGEE. J lost 3 bases, V lost 4 bases, and 6 bases had no gene match. The CDR3 contains 14 residues. The CDR3 is CASSPRDSKETQYF. DNA for the CDR3: TGTGCCAGCAGCCCCCGGGACAGCAAAGAGACCCAGTACTTC.